This is a list of T cell receptor beta chains from one sample in a study of control samples from healthy donors and cancer patients. TCRdb's table, derived via immunoSEQ multiplex PCR, lists solely in-frame clones and lacks some. Among 150,000 to 200,000 clones, 90% to 95% were seen once, and the ten largest hold about 1.4%. Specimen: blood. Source of these receptors: a woman in her 30s in good health. CDR3s include the opening cysteine and the closing phenylalanine or tryptophan. Each record gives: clone size, D gene, J gene, V gene, CDR3 DNA, CDR3 protein. D genes are given only for firm matches. A row's size may be missing; if present it is once, few, many or a size class.

clone size: few; D gene: TRBD2; J gene: TRBJ2-7; V gene: TRBV13; CDR3 DNA: TGTGCCAGCAGCGCCGAATGGGGGGGGGCCTACGAGCAGTACTTC; CDR3 protein: CASSAEWGGAYEQYF
clone size: NA; D gene: NA; J gene: TRBJ2-7; V gene: TRBV4-2; CDR3 DNA: TGTGCCAGCAGCCAAGATGGGGGGCCCTACGAGCAGTACTTC; CDR3 protein: CASSQDGGPYEQYF
clone size: NA; D gene: NA; J gene: TRBJ1-1; V gene: TRBV18; CDR3 DNA: TGTGCCAGCTCTCCAGACGTGAACACTGAAGCTTTCTTT; CDR3 protein: CASSPDVNTEAFF
clone size: NA; D gene: TRBD1; J gene: TRBJ2-5; V gene: TRBV6-5; CDR3 DNA: TGTGCCAGCAGTTCGGACAGGGCGGAGACCCAGTACTTC; CDR3 protein: CASSSDRAETQYF
clone size: NA; D gene: TRBD1; J gene: TRBJ2-7; V gene: TRBV3-1/TRBV3-2; CDR3 DNA: TGTGCCAGCAGCGCAGGGGGCACCTACGAGCAGTACTTC; CDR3 protein: CASSAGGTYEQYF
clone size: NA; D gene: NA; J gene: TRBJ1-1; V gene: TRBV28; CDR3 DNA: TGTGCCAGCAGTTTAGCCGGGGCGGGCACTGAAGCTTTCTTT; CDR3 protein: CASSLAGAGTEAFF
clone size: few; D gene: NA; J gene: TRBJ2-2; V gene: TRBV5-1; CDR3 DNA: TGCGCCAGCAGCGGCAGGCGCACCGGGGAGCTGTTTTTT; CDR3 protein: CASSGRRTGELFF
clone size: NA; D gene: TRBD1; J gene: TRBJ1-5; V gene: TRBV19; CDR3 DNA: TGTGCCAGTAGTGGACAGGGTAGCAATCAGCCCCAGCATTTT; CDR3 protein: CASSGQGSNQPQHF
clone size: NA; D gene: NA; J gene: TRBJ2-2; V gene: TRBV11-2; CDR3 DNA: TGTGCCAGCAGCCTGACTAACACCGGGGAGCTGTTTTTT; CDR3 protein: CASSLTNTGELFF
clone size: few; D gene: TRBD2; J gene: TRBJ2-1; V gene: TRBV28; CDR3 DNA: TGTGCCAGCAGTTTCGGGACTAGCTCCTACAATGAGCAGTTCTTC; CDR3 protein: CASSFGTSSYNEQFF
clone size: NA; D gene: NA; J gene: TRBJ1-5; V gene: TRBV6-1; CDR3 DNA: TGTGCCAGCAGTGACAACTCAAACTACAATCAGCCCCAGCATTTT; CDR3 protein: CASSDNSNYNQPQHF
clone size: NA; D gene: TRBD1; J gene: TRBJ1-4; V gene: TRBV28; CDR3 DNA: TGTGCCAGCAGTTTAACACAGGGGGCCGAAAAACTGTTTTTT; CDR3 protein: CASSLTQGAEKLFF
clone size: NA; D gene: TRBD2; J gene: TRBJ2-6; V gene: TRBV23-1; CDR3 DNA: TGCGCCAGACTAGCGGGGGCCTCTGGGGCCAACGTCCTGACTTTC; CDR3 protein: CARLAGASGANVLTF
clone size: NA; D gene: TRBD2; J gene: TRBJ2-1; V gene: TRBV19; CDR3 DNA: TGTGCCAGTAGTAGCGGGAGAGGGAATGAGCAGTTCTTC; CDR3 protein: CASSSGRGNEQFF
clone size: once; D gene: NA; J gene: TRBJ1-1; V gene: TRBV6-5; CDR3 DNA: TGTGCCAGCACCGCCGGGGGGGAAGCTTTCTTT; CDR3 protein: CASTAGGEAFF
clone size: NA; D gene: TRBD2; J gene: TRBJ2-3; V gene: TRBV24-1; CDR3 DNA: TGTGCCACCAGTGATTTGGTGCTAGCGGGAGGGCCGGATACGCAGTATTTT; CDR3 protein: CATSDLVLAGGPDTQYF
clone size: NA; D gene: TRBD1; J gene: TRBJ1-4; V gene: TRBV30; CDR3 DNA: TGTGCCTGGGGACAGGCAACTAATGAAAAACTGTTTTTT; CDR3 protein: CAWGQATNEKLFF
clone size: NA; D gene: NA; J gene: TRBJ1-2; V gene: TRBV7-2; CDR3 DNA: TGTGCCAGCAGCGCCACAGGATACTATGGCTACACCTTC; CDR3 protein: CASSATGYYGYTF
clone size: NA; D gene: TRBD2; J gene: TRBJ2-5; V gene: TRBV19; CDR3 DNA: TGTGCCAGTAGTAGGGGGGGAGAGACCCAGTACTTC; CDR3 protein: CASSRGGETQYF
clone size: once; D gene: NA; J gene: TRBJ1-5; V gene: TRBV4-1; CDR3 DNA: TGCGCCAGCAGCCAAGCCCCGACAGTGGGCAATCAGCCCCAGCATTTT; CDR3 protein: CASSQAPTVGNQPQHF
clone size: once; D gene: NA; J gene: TRBJ2-7; V gene: TRBV7-6; CDR3 DNA: TGTGCCAGCAGCTTAGCTCCGACTAGACCCTACGAGCAGTACTTC; CDR3 protein: CASSLAPTRPYEQYF
clone size: NA; D gene: NA; J gene: TRBJ2-7; V gene: TRBV12-3/TRBV12-4; CDR3 DNA: TGTGCCAGCAGTTGGGACGGGGGCTACGAGCAGTACTTC; CDR3 protein: CASSWDGGYEQYF
clone size: once; D gene: TRBD1; J gene: TRBJ2-5; V gene: TRBV15; CDR3 DNA: TGTGCCACCAGCAGAGCCGGGACAGGGGTTGAGACCCAGTACTTC; CDR3 protein: CATSRAGTGVETQYF
clone size: once; D gene: NA; J gene: TRBJ1-2; V gene: TRBV9; CDR3 DNA: TGTGCCAGCAGCCCGGAACCTAACTATGGCTACACCTTC; CDR3 protein: CASSPEPNYGYTF
clone size: NA; D gene: TRBD2; J gene: TRBJ2-7; V gene: TRBV9; CDR3 DNA: TGTGCCAGCAGCCCCCAGGGAGGGTACGAGCAGTACTTC; CDR3 protein: CASSPQGGYEQYF
clone size: NA; D gene: NA; J gene: TRBJ1-3; V gene: TRBV9; CDR3 DNA: TGTGCCAGCAGCGTAGGGGGCCGAAACACCATATATTTT; CDR3 protein: CASSVGGRNTIYF
clone size: NA; D gene: NA; J gene: TRBJ2-7; V gene: TRBV6-6; CDR3 DNA: TGTGCCAGCAGTTTTGAGCGCCTCTCCTACGAGCAGTACTTC; CDR3 protein: CASSFERLSYEQYF
clone size: NA; D gene: TRBD1; J gene: TRBJ1-2; V gene: TRBV6-1; CDR3 DNA: TGTGCCAGCAGTGAAGGGCCGGGACAGGGGGCGCAAGGCTACACCTTC; CDR3 protein: CASSEGPGQGAQGYTF
clone size: NA; D gene: TRBD1; J gene: TRBJ2-2; V gene: TRBV7-9; CDR3 DNA: TGTGCCAGCAGCCGACAGGGGACCGGGGAGCTGTTTTTT; CDR3 protein: CASSRQGTGELFF
clone size: NA; D gene: TRBD1; J gene: TRBJ2-7; V gene: TRBV7-6; CDR3 DNA: TGTGCCAGCAGCTTAGCCGGGACAGGGGGATACGAGCAGTACTTC; CDR3 protein: CASSLAGTGGYEQYF
clone size: NA; D gene: NA; J gene: TRBJ2-2; V gene: TRBV10-1; CDR3 DNA: TGCGCCAGCAGTGACGGGACCGGTGGCAGGGAGCTGTTTTTT; CDR3 protein: CASSDGTGGRELFF
clone size: NA; D gene: TRBD1; J gene: TRBJ1-4; V gene: TRBV18; CDR3 DNA: TGTGCCAGCTCCTACAGGGGCTTCAATGAAAAACTGTTTTTT; CDR3 protein: CASSYRGFNEKLFF
clone size: NA; D gene: NA; J gene: TRBJ1-5; V gene: TRBV28; CDR3 DNA: TGTGCCAGCAGCAAACCTAGCAATCAGCCCCAGCATTTT; CDR3 protein: CASSKPSNQPQHF
clone size: few; D gene: NA; J gene: TRBJ1-5; V gene: TRBV28; CDR3 DNA: TGTGCCAGCAGGGGACAAACGAATCAGCCCCAGCATTTT; CDR3 protein: CASRGQTNQPQHF
clone size: NA; D gene: TRBD1; J gene: TRBJ1-5; V gene: TRBV28; CDR3 DNA: TGTGCCAGCATCCCCCGGACAGGGGGGAGATTAAACAATCAGCCCCAGCATTTT; CDR3 protein: CASIPRTGGRLNNQPQHF
clone size: NA; D gene: TRBD1; J gene: TRBJ1-1; V gene: TRBV11-2; CDR3 DNA: TGTGCCAGCAGCTTTACCAGGGGGCACACTGAAGCTTTCTTT; CDR3 protein: CASSFTRGHTEAFF
clone size: NA; D gene: NA; J gene: TRBJ1-5; V gene: TRBV18; CDR3 DNA: TGTGCCAGCTCAGGGCAGGGCGGCAATCAGCCCCAGCATTTT; CDR3 protein: CASSGQGGNQPQHF
clone size: once; D gene: NA; J gene: TRBJ2-5; V gene: TRBV5-1; CDR3 DNA: TGCGCCAGCAGCTTGGCGGGACATCCCCAAGAGACCCAGTACTTC; CDR3 protein: CASSLAGHPQETQYF
clone size: NA; D gene: NA; J gene: TRBJ2-7; V gene: TRBV4-1; CDR3 DNA: TGCGCCAGCAGCCAAGATCGTAACACCTGGTACGAGCAGTACTTC; CDR3 protein: CASSQDRNTWYEQYF
clone size: NA; D gene: NA; J gene: TRBJ1-6; V gene: TRBV18; CDR3 DNA: TGTGCCAGCTCACCAACGTTTCAGGGTGATTCACCCCTCCACTTT; CDR3 protein: CASSPTFQGDSPLHF
clone size: NA; D gene: TRBD1; J gene: TRBJ1-1; V gene: TRBV5-1; CDR3 DNA: TGCGCCAGCTCGTACGGTCAGGGGGCTTGGGCTGAAGCTTTCTTT; CDR3 protein: CASSYGQGAWAEAFF
clone size: NA; D gene: TRBD1; J gene: TRBJ1-5; V gene: TRBV7-2; CDR3 DNA: TGTGCCAGCAGCCTTGACAGGGATGGCAATCAGCCCCAGCATTTT; CDR3 protein: CASSLDRDGNQPQHF
clone size: NA; D gene: NA; J gene: TRBJ2-4; V gene: TRBV11-3; CDR3 DNA: TGTGCCAGCAGCTTAACCGGACTAGCCAAAAACATTCAGTACTTC; CDR3 protein: CASSLTGLAKNIQYF
clone size: once; D gene: TRBD2; J gene: TRBJ2-3; V gene: TRBV27; CDR3 DNA: TGTGCCAGCAAGCGGGGAGGCACAGATACGCAGTATTTT; CDR3 protein: CASKRGGTDTQYF
clone size: NA; D gene: NA; J gene: TRBJ2-5; V gene: TRBV5-5; CDR3 DNA: TGTGCCAGCAGCTTGCGCGGCACCCAAGAGACCCAGTACTTC; CDR3 protein: CASSLRGTQETQYF
clone size: NA; D gene: TRBD2; J gene: TRBJ2-5; V gene: TRBV27; CDR3 DNA: TGTGCCAGCAGTCCTTTGACTAGCGGCTTAGAGACCCAGTACTTC; CDR3 protein: CASSPLTSGLETQYF